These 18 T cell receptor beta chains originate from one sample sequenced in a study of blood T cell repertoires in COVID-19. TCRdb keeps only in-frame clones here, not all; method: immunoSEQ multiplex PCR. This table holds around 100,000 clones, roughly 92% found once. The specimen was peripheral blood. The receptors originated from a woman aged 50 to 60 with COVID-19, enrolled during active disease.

The CDR3, as DNA: TGTGCCAGCACCTACACAGGGGGCGTCTATGGCTACACCTTC. It codes for CASTYTGGVYGYTF. V is TRBV6-5 and J is TRBJ1-2; TRBD1 matches 9 bases. V was pared by 7 bases and J by 4 bases, with 7 bases of the junction left unmatched. The germline V gene has CDR1 MNHEY and CDR2 SVGAGI. The CDR3 covers 14 residues.

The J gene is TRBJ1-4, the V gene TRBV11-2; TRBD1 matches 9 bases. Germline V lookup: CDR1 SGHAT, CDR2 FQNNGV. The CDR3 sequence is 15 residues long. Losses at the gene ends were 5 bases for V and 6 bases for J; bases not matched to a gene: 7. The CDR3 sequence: CASSVGTGRDEKLFF. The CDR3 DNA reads TGTGCCAGCAGCGTAGGGACAGGGCGGGATGAAAAACTGTTTTTT.

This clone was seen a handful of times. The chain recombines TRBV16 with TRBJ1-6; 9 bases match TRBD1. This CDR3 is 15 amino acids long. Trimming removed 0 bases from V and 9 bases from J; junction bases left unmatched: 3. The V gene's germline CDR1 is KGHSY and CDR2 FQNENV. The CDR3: CASSQSGQGSSPLHF. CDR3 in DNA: TGTGCCAGCAGCCAATCTGGACAGGGGAGTTCACCCCTCCACTTT.

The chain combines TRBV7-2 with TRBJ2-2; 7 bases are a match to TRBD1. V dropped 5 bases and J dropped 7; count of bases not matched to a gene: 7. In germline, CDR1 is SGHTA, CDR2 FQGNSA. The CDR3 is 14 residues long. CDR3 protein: CASSPQGQVGELFF. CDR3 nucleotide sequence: TGTGCCAGCAGCCCACAGGGGCAGGTCGGGGAGCTGTTTTTT.

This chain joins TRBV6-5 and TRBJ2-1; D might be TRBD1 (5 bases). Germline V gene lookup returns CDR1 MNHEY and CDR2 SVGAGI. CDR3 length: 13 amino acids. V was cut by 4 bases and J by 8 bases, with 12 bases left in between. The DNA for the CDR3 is TGTGCCAGCAGTTTAGCTGGACACGATGAGCAGTTCTTC. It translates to CASSLAGHDEQFF.

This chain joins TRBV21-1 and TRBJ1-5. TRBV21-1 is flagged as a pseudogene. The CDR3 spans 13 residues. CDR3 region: CASSRPGDQPQHF. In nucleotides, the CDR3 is TGTGCCAGCAGCCGTCCGGGGGACCAGCCCCAGCATTTT.

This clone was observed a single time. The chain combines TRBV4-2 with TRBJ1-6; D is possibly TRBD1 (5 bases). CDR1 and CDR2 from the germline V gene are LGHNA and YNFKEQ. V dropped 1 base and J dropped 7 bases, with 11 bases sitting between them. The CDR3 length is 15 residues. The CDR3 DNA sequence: TGTGCCAGCAGCCAAGCCCCCAACAGGAATTCACCCCTCCACTTT. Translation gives CASSQAPNRNSPLHF.

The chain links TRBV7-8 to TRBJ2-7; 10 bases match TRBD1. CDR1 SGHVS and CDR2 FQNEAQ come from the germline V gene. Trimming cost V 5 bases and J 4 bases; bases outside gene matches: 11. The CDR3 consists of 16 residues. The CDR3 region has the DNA TGTGCCAGCAGCCCAAACGCGGGACAGGGGAGGTACGAGCAGTACTTC. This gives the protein CASSPNAGQGRYEQYF.

The CDR3 DNA reads as TGTGCCAGCAGTAGGAGGGATGTCGGGGAGCTGTTTTTT. This gives the protein CASSRRDVGELFF. The chain recombines TRBV28 with TRBJ2-2, with D maybe TRBD2 (6 bases). The CDR3 runs to 13 residues. Germline V gene data show CDR1 as MDHEN and CDR2 as SYDVKM. Trimming pared 5 bases from V and 7 bases from J, leaving 11 bases between.

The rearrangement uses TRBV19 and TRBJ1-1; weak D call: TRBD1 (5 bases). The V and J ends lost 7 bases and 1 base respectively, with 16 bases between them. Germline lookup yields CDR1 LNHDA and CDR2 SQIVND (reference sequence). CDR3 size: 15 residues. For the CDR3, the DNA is TGTGCCAGTACAGACGGGGGGAGTCCGAACACTGAAGCTTTCTTT. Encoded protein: CASTDGGSPNTEAFF.

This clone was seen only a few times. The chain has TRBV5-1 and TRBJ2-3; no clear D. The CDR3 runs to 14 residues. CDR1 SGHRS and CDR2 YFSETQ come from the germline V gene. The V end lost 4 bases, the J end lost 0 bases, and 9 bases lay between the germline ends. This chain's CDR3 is CASSPLTSTDTQYF. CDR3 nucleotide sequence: TGCGCCAGCAGCCCTTTGACTAGCACAGATACGCAGTATTTT.

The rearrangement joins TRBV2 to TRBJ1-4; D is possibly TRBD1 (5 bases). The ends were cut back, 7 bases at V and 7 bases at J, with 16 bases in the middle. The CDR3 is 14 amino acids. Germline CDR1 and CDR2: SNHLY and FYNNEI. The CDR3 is CASTDTPGGEKLFF. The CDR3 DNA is TGTGCCAGCACCGATACTCCGGGGGGTGAAAAACTGTTTTTT.

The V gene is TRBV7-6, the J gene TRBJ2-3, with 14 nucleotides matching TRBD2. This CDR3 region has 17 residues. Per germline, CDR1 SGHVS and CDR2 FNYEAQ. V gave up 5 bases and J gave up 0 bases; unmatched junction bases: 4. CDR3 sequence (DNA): TGTGCCAGCAGCCCAGGACTAGCGGGGGGAAGCACAGATACGCAGTATTTT. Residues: CASSPGLAGGSTDTQYF.

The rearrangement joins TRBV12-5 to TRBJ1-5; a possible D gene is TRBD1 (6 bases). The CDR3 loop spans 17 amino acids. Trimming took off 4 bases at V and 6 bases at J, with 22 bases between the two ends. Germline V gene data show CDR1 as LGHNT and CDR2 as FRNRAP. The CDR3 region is CASGSVTGQGISQPQHF. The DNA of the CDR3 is TGTGCTAGTGGTTCCGTTACGGGACAAGGTATCAGTCAGCCCCAGCATTTT.

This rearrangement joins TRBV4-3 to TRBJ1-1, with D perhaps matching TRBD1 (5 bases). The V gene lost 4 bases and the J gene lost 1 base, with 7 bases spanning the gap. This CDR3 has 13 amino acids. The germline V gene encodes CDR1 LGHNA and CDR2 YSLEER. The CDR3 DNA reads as TGCGCCAGCAGCCCCGGACAGAACACTGAAGCTTTCTTT. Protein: CASSPGQNTEAFF.

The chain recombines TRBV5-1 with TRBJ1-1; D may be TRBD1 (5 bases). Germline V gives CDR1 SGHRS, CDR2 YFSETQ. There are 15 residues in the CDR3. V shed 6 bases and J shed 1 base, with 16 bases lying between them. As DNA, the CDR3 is TGCGCCAGCACCCTGGGGTTGGGGGGGAACACTGAAGCTTTCTTT. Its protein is CASTLGLGGNTEAFF.

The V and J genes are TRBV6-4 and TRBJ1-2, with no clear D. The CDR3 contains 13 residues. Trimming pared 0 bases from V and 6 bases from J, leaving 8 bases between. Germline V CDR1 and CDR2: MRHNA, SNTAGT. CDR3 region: CASSDSGGDGYTF. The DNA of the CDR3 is TGTGCCAGCAGTGACTCGGGCGGGGATGGCTACACCTTC.

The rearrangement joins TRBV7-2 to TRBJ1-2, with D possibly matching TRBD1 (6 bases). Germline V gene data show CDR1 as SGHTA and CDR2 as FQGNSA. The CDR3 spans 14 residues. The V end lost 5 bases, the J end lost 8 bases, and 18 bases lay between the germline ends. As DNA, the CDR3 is TGTGCCAGCAGCCCGGACAGTGGGGCCCTAGGCTACACCTTC. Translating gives CASSPDSGALGYTF.